These 28 T cell receptor beta chains were sequenced from one sample in a study of shared clonotypes between healthy human individuals. Produced via immunoSEQ multiplex PCR; TCRdb's table is partial and in-frame only. This sample has approximately 330,000 clones, with around 70% found just once. The specimen was memory CD4+ T cells sorted from blood. Noted subset: CD45RA-negative fraction. Receptor source: a young man in good health.

The V gene is TRBV29-1, the J gene TRBJ2-3; 8 nucleotides agree with TRBD2. The CDR3 contains 15 residues. Germline V gene sequence: CDR1 SQVTM, CDR2 ANQGSEA. Unmatched junction bases numbered 6, after V lost 4 bases and J lost 0 bases. Written as DNA, the CDR3 is TGCAGCGTTGTGGTAGCGGGGCCTAGCACAGATACGCAGTATTTT. This translates into CSVVVAGPSTDTQYF.

The V call is TRBV7-2, the J call TRBJ1-1; the match to TRBD1 covers 7 bases. Germline CDR1 is SGHTA and CDR2 is FQGNSA. The CDR3 sequence is 13 residues long. The V and J ends lost 5 bases and 6 bases, in that order; junction bases with no gene match: 6. The chain's CDR3 is CASSVDRAAEAFF. In nucleotides, the CDR3 is TGTGCCAGCAGCGTCGACAGGGCGGCTGAAGCTTTCTTT.

This clone appeared a few times. V and J are TRBV6-6 and TRBJ2-1; D is undetermined. Germline CDR1 and CDR2: MNHNY and SVGAGI (reference sequence). Deletions cut 6 bases from V and 0 bases from J, with 9 bases between. The CDR3 is 14 amino acids. In DNA form, the CDR3 reads TGTGCCAGCAGGAGGATGAGCTCCTACAATGAGCAGTTCTTC. This gives the protein CASRRMSSYNEQFF.

This clone was detected once. The chain carries TRBV2 and TRBJ2-7; D may be TRBD1 or TRBD2 (5 bases each). V lost 7 bases and J lost 2, with 15 bases in between. Germline V CDR1 and CDR2: SNHLY, FYNNEI. The CDR3 totals 14 residues. The CDR3 reads CASNLLRGTYEQYF. CDR3 sequence (DNA): TGTGCCAGCAACCTACTGAGGGGAACCTACGAGCAGTACTTC.

This clone was picked up many times. The chain combines TRBV29-1 with TRBJ1-5, with 7 bases lining up with TRBD1. The CDR3 length is 15 residues. CDR1 and CDR2 (germline): SQVTM, ANQGSEA. Trimming cost V 4 bases and J 2 bases; bases outside gene matches: 8. CDR3 sequence: CSVVGGPDRNQPQHF. CDR3 coding DNA: TGCAGCGTTGTAGGGGGCCCCGATCGCAATCAGCCCCAGCATTTT.

The chain couples TRBV4-3 to TRBJ2-5; 8 nucleotides agree with TRBD1. J was trimmed by 4 bases and V by 8 bases; bases with no gene match: 6. Germline CDR1 and CDR2: LGHNA and YSLEER. This CDR3 comprises 13 residues. The CDR3: CASSGTGRETQYF. The DNA for the CDR3 is TGCGCCAGCTCCGGGACAGGAAGAGAGACCCAGTACTTC.

The rearrangement joins TRBV28 to TRBJ2-3; TRBD2 matches 9 bases. Germline loops: CDR1 MDHEN, CDR2 SYDVKM. CDR3 length: 14 residues. Germline trimming cut 6 bases from V and 6 bases from J; bases unmatched to any gene: 7. Here the CDR3 reads CASSSREGRDTQYF. Written as DNA, the CDR3 is TGTGCCAGCAGCTCGCGGGAGGGCCGGGATACGCAGTATTTT.

V is TRBV27 and J is TRBJ1-1, with a tentative D call TRBD1 (6 bases). Germline CDR1 MNHEY, CDR2 SMNVEV (reference sequence). With 8 bases removed from V and 5 bases from J, the gap between germline ends came to 12 bases. The CDR3 loop spans 12 amino acids. The CDR3 is CASGKGGTEAFF. In DNA form, the CDR3 reads TGTGCCAGCGGAAAAGGGGGGACTGAAGCTTTCTTT.

This sequence joins TRBV7-6 and TRBJ2-5; D gene uncertain. Trimming stripped 5 bases from V and 0 bases from J, with 19 bases between. This CDR3 comprises 17 residues. Germline CDR1 is SGHVS and CDR2 is FNYEAQ. Written as DNA, the CDR3 is TGTGCCAGCAGCCCAGTTAACAGAAACCCGTACCAAGAGACCCAGTACTTC. It encodes CASSPVNRNPYQETQYF.

This chain links TRBV5-1 with TRBJ2-1, with D uncertain. V lost 0 bases, J lost 8 bases, and 15 bases lay in between. Germline V lookup: CDR1 SGHRS, CDR2 YFSETQ. The CDR3 is 15 residues long. Here the CDR3 DNA reads TGCGCCAGCAGCTTGGCCAAGGTGCTACAAGATGAGCAGTTCTTC. Protein product: CASSLAKVLQDEQFF.

The V gene is TRBV5-1, the J gene TRBJ2-3; D is unclear. The CDR3 runs to 15 residues. V was pared by 1 base and J by 1 base, with 10 bases between. Per the germline V gene, CDR1 is SGHRS and CDR2 is YFSETQ. In nucleotides, the CDR3 is TGCGCCAGCAGCTTGCAGGACCCAGGCACAGATACGCAGTATTTT. The encoded protein is CASSLQDPGTDTQYF.

The V gene is TRBV6-1, the J gene TRBJ2-1, with 13 bases matching TRBD2. V shed 7 bases and J 6 bases; nucleotides not matched to a gene: 6. Germline CDR1 is MNHNS and CDR2 is SASEGT. The length of the CDR3 is 15 residues. The chain's CDR3 is CASTPLAGGVNEQFF. The DNA of the CDR3 is TGTGCCAGCACCCCACTAGCGGGAGGGGTCAATGAGCAGTTCTTC.

This clone showed up just once. The genes are TRBV28 and TRBJ1-3; D gene ambiguous. The CDR3 consists of 16 residues. With 2 bases removed from V and 0 bases from J, the gap between germline ends came to 11 bases. Per germline, CDR1 MDHEN and CDR2 SYDVKM. The CDR3 sequence: CASSLDGQHSGNTIYF. The CDR3 nucleotides read TGTGCCAGCAGTTTAGACGGGCAGCACTCTGGAAACACCATATATTTT.

The chain uses TRBV7-8 and TRBJ2-5, with a possible D match to TRBD2 (6 bases). This CDR3 comprises 17 residues. Per the germline V gene, CDR1 is SGHVS and CDR2 is FQNEAQ. Trimming took 4 bases from V and 5 from J, leaving 23 bases between them. The CDR3 region is CASSSLLAREKRETQYF. CDR3 sequence (DNA): TGTGCCAGCAGCTCCTTACTAGCAAGGGAGAAACGGGAGACCCAGTACTTC.

The gene calls are TRBV16 and TRBJ1-1; D is unclear. The CDR3 covers 14 residues. Germline V gives CDR1 KGHSY, CDR2 FQNENV. The V and J ends lost 2 bases and 5 bases respectively, with 12 bases between them. The CDR3 loop is CASSQLARKTEAFF. CDR3 sequence (DNA): TGTGCCAGCAGCCAACTGGCTCGTAAGACTGAAGCTTTCTTT.

The V and J genes are TRBV15 and TRBJ2-7; 7 bases match TRBD2. Germline V gives CDR1 LNHNV, CDR2 YYDKDF (reference sequence). The CDR3 extends over 14 amino acids. The V segment lost 5 bases and the J segment 3 bases; nucleotides outside the gene matches: 7. The CDR3 sequence: CATSLRGLGYEQYF. The CDR3, as DNA: TGTGCCACCAGCCTGCGGGGGTTGGGCTACGAGCAGTACTTC.

Only a few counts were recorded for this clone. The chain employs TRBV10-2 and TRBJ2-3; 7 bases align to TRBD2. V gave up 5 bases and J gave up 4 bases; unmatched junction bases: 6. This CDR3 has 14 amino acids. CDR1 is WSHSY, CDR2 SAAADI, per germline. In DNA, the CDR3 is TGCGCCAGCAGTCTGCTAGCGGCCTCAGATACGCAGTATTTT. Translation gives CASSLLAASDTQYF.

The chain links TRBV6-5 to TRBJ2-1, with D possibly being TRBD2 (5 bases). Trimming took off 5 bases at V and 9 bases at J, with 17 bases between the two ends. Looked up from germline, CDR1 is MNHEY and CDR2 is SVGAGI. CDR3 size: 14 residues. CDR3 DNA sequence: TGTGCCAGCAGTACTCGGACGGGGTGGGCTGAGCAGTTCTTC. Translation gives CASSTRTGWAEQFF.

The chain employs TRBV5-6 and TRBJ1-1; D is unclear. The CDR3 runs 14 residues. The V end lost 4 bases, the J end lost 4 bases, and 14 bases lay between the germline ends. Germline V gene sequence: CDR1 SGHDT, CDR2 YYEEEE. CDR3 DNA sequence: TGTGCCAGCAGCAAACTGAGCAGGTCCACTGAAGCTTTCTTT. Translating it yields CASSKLSRSTEAFF.

A word on this clone: The junction shows a germline mismatch at one end, possibly a read error. Other DNA sequences within the sample encode an identical CDR3. This sequence joins TRBV30 and TRBJ1-1; D gene ambiguous. The length of the CDR3 is 13 residues. Looked up from germline, CDR1 is GTSNPN and CDR2 is SVGIG (reference sequence). The CDR3 loop is CAWSRGPNTEAFF. The CDR3 DNA is TGTGCCTGGAGTCGAGGGCCGAACACTGAAGCCTTCTTT.

This clone has only one observation. This chain uses TRBV29-1 with TRBJ1-3, with 12 positions matching TRBD1. The junction had 16 bases not matched to a gene; V was cut back by 6 bases and J by 4 bases. The V gene's germline CDR1 is SQVTM and CDR2 ANQGSEA. CDR3 length: 18 residues. The CDR3, as DNA: TGCAGCGTGTCCCCCGGGACAGGGGGCCCTAGCTACGGAAACACCATATATTTT. This encodes CSVSPGTGGPSYGNTIYF.

Turning to this clone: In the same sample, other DNA sequences code for this CDR3. The chain has TRBV15 and TRBJ2-1; the match to TRBD2 covers 12 bases. Germline CDR1 reads LNHNV; CDR2 reads YYDKDF (reference sequence). V shed 0 bases and J 7 bases; nucleotides not matched to a gene: 1. There are 15 residues in the CDR3. CDR3 residues: CATSRDLAGGNEQFF. The CDR3 DNA follows: TGTGCCACCAGCAGAGATCTAGCGGGAGGGAATGAGCAGTTCTTC.

Worth noting for this clone: The sample has other DNA sequences that encode this CDR3 too. This sequence joins TRBV19 and TRBJ2-1; D ambiguous. Between the trimmed V and J ends, which lost 5 bases and 0 bases, there was a span of 5 bases. The CDR3 is 13 amino acids. Per the germline V gene, CDR1 is LNHDA and CDR2 is SQIVND (reference sequence). The CDR3 sequence is CASSWGSYNEQFF. The CDR3 bases are TGTGCCAGTAGTTGGGGCTCCTACAATGAGCAGTTCTTC.

The chain carries TRBV7-8 and TRBJ2-2; TRBD2 agrees at 7 bases. V was pared by 2 bases and J by 3 bases, with 6 bases of the junction left unmatched. Germline CDR1 SGHVS, CDR2 FQNEAQ. The CDR3 contains 16 residues. In DNA, the CDR3 is TGTGCCAGCAGCTTATCTCGGGGGGTGGACACCGGGGAGCTGTTTTTT. Translated, it gives CASSLSRGVDTGELFF.

V gene TRBV10-3 combines with J gene TRBJ2-3, with 9 bases that match TRBD1. V lost 3 bases, J lost 2 bases, and 3 bases stayed unmatched. CDR3 length equals 15 residues. Per the germline V gene, CDR1 is ENHRY and CDR2 is SYGVKD. In DNA form, the CDR3 reads TGTGCCATCAGTGACGACAGGGGGGTCACAGATACGCAGTATTTT. Translating gives CAISDDRGVTDTQYF.

The CDR3 sequence: CASSEGQGLGQPQHF. CDR3 DNA sequence: TGTGCCAGCAGTGAAGGACAGGGTTTGGGGCAGCCCCAGCATTTT. V is TRBV6-1 and J is TRBJ1-5; 7 nucleotides match TRBD1. The V gene's germline CDR1 is MNHNS and CDR2 SASEGT. This CDR3 has 15 amino acids. Unmatched junction bases numbered 7, after V lost 1 base and J lost 7 bases.

J is TRBJ1-4 and V is TRBV2; TRBD1 is a possible D gene (6 bases). V shed 4 bases and J shed 1 base, with 10 bases lying between them. Germline values: CDR1 SNHLY, CDR2 FYNNEI. The CDR3 covers 15 residues. CDR3 DNA sequence: TGTGCCAGCAGTGCCACGACAGGAACTAATGAAAAACTGTTTTTT. Translation gives CASSATTGTNEKLFF.

This clone was counted once. V and J are TRBV7-9 and TRBJ1-3; 9 bases match TRBD1. The CDR3 contains 13 residues. V dropped 6 bases and J dropped 8; count of bases not matched to a gene: 5. Germline-derived CDR1 and CDR2 are SEHNR and FQNEAQ (reference sequence). CDR3 nucleotide sequence: TGTGCCAGCAGTCAACAGGGGGCAGACACCATATATTTT. This sequence encodes CASSQQGADTIYF. Drawing the rest from reference TRBV7-9 and TRBJ1-3, the complete variable domain is DTGVSQNPRHKITKRGQNVTFRCDPISEHNRLYWYRQTLGQGPEFLTYFQNEAQLEKSRLLSDRFSAERPKGSFSTLEIQRTEQGDSAMYLCASSQQGADTIYFGEGSWLTVV.